The table lists the clone carrying this T cell receptor (beta chain) with a few counts. Its antigen is not identified. This CDR3 comprises 17 residues. Germline-derived CDR1 and CDR2 are KGHSH and LQKENI. Trimming cost V 2 bases and J 3 bases, with 19 bases left between them. A single record per CDR3 protein comes from TCRdb applying MiXCR to the 5' RACE reads. The repertoire holds around 650,000 distinct CDR3 sequences, with under 8.5% as singletons. This entry belongs to a study of identical twins. The study's findings and limits: There were fewer insertions in abundant cord blood beta clonotypes, but memory repertoires showed no such pattern. Out-of-frame alpha sequences shared by twins showed excess low generation probability. Modelling underestimated the level of out-of-frame TCR alpha sharing observed in monozygotic twins.

The data were also submitted as part of a second study, on yellow fever vaccine responses in identical twins. From that second work: The T cell response to vaccination in identical twins was reportedly partly convergent and partly personalized.

This sequence originates from a woman between 18 and 30 years old in good health. The sequencing input was PBMCs. V gene TRBV18 combines with J gene TRBJ1-1, with D maybe TRBD1 (5 bases). CDR3 sequence reads: CASSPAQGPTRDTEAFF. The DNA for the CDR3 is TGTGCCAGCTCACCAGCGCAGGGTCCTACCCGGGACACTGAAGCTTTCTTT.